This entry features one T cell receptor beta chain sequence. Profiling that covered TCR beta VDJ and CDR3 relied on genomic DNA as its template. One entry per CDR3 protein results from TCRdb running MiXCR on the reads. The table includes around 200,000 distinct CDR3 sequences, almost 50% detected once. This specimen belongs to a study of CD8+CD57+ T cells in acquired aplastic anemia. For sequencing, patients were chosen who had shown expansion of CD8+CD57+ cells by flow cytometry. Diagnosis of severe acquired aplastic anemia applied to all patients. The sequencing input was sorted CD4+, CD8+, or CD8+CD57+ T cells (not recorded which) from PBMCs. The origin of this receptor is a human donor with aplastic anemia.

The DNA for the CDR3 is TGTGCCAGCAGCTTGCATTCGACGGCGGATGGCTACACCTTC. Protein: CASSLHSTADGYTF. This chain links TRBV7-2 with TRBJ1-2; D remains unclear. Germline assignment: CDR1 SGHTA and CDR2 FQGNSA. Trimming removed 3 bases from V and 6 bases from J, with 14 bases in between. This CDR3 contains 14 residues.